This T cell receptor (beta chain) is drawn from a study of T cell responses to AZD1222 COVID-19 vaccine. Findings and caveats of the study: Spike-specific TCR breadth and depth grew following two AZD1222 doses. White British people made up most donors, females outnumbered males, and clonal diversity was possibly underestimated. Distributed over spike, vaccine-associated CD4 TCRs predominated at 160-218 and 743-854. Repertoire sampling was restricted to post-peak T cell response timepoints.

This clone was counted between two and nine times. The antigen is undetermined. Produced via immunoSEQ multiplex PCR; TCRdb's table is partial and in-frame only. The sample lists approximately 100,000 clones, about 89% occurring once. The germline V gene has CDR1 SGHKS and CDR2 YYEKEE (reference sequence). Trimming removed 2 bases from V and 8 bases from J, with 20 bases in between. The CDR3 runs 16 residues. This chain joins TRBV5-5 and TRBJ2-1, with D possibly TRBD1 on 6 matching bases. The input for sequencing was peripheral blood, taken on day 0 of AZD1222 vaccination. The clonotype originates from an adult in good health. The CDR3 region is CASSFGTSLGGDEQFF. CDR3 DNA: TGTGCCAGCAGCTTTGGTACTAGTCTTGGGGGCGATGAGCAGTTCTTC.